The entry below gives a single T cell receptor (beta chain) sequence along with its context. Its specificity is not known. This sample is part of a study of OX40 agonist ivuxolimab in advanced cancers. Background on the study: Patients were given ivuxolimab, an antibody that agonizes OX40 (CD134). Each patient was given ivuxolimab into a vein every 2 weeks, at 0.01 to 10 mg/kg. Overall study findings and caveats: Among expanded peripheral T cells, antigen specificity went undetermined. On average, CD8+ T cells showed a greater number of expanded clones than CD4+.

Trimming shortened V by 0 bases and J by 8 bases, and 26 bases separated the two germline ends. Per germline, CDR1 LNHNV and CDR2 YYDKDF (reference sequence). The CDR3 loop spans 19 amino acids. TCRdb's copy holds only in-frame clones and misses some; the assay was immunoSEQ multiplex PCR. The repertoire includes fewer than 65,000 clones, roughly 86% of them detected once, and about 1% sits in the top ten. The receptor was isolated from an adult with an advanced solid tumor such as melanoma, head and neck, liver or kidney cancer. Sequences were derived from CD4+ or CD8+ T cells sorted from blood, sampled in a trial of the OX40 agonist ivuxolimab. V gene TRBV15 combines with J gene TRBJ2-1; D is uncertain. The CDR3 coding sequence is TGTGCCACCAGCAGAGACCTTGTTGCTGGCCTCCGACCGGCCGATGAGCAGTTCTTC. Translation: CATSRDLVAGLRPADEQFF.